These 9 T cell receptor beta chains were sequenced from one sample in a study of long-term antiretroviral therapy in people with HIV. The immunoSEQ assay was v3.0, run at survey level. Clones were read by immunoSEQ multiplex PCR, and TCRdb kept only the in-frame ones, dropping some. The data contain some 23,000 clones, more than 85% of them singletons. The sequencing used unsorted PBMCs, collected 7.6 years after starting antiretroviral therapy. All receptors come from a middle-aged woman with HIV.

The count of this clone is one. This rearrangement joins TRBV5-1 to TRBJ2-3; TRBD2 matches at 14 bases. This CDR3 contains 16 residues. The V segment lost 2 bases and the J segment 10 bases; nucleotides outside the gene matches: 9. CDR1 and CDR2 (germline): SGHRS, YFSETQ. CDR3 amino acids: CASSFATSGGASAQYF. The CDR3 DNA sequence: TGCGCCAGCAGCTTCGCGACTAGCGGGGGGGCCTCTGCGCAGTATTTT.

The J gene is TRBJ2-2, the V gene TRBV11-2; D assignment may be TRBD1 or TRBD2 (6 bases each). V was cut by 0 bases and J by 6 bases, with 11 bases left in between. This CDR3 is built from 15 residues. Germline V gene lookup returns CDR1 SGHAT and CDR2 FQNNGV. The CDR3 nucleotides read TGTGCCAGCAGCTTAGAATCGGGGGCGGCCGGGGAGCTGTTTTTT. Translating gives CASSLESGAAGELFF.

The chain employs TRBV6-6 and TRBJ2-7, with 10 bases that match TRBD1. This CDR3 contains 15 residues. V lost 5 bases to trimming and J lost 3 bases; unmatched junction nucleotides: 7. Germline-derived CDR1 and CDR2 are MNHNY and SVGAGI (reference sequence). CDR3 DNA: TGTGCCAGCAGTACTCCGGACAGGGGGTACTACGAGCAGTACTTC. This codes for CASSTPDRGYYEQYF.

The rearrangement links TRBV2 to TRBJ2-3, with TRBD2 identical over 10 bases. The junction had 6 bases not matched to a gene; V was cut back by 6 bases and J by 3 bases. The CDR3 is 15 amino acids. Per the germline V gene, CDR1 is SNHLY and CDR2 is FYNNEI. The chain's CDR3 is CASRLSSGGTDTQYF. In nucleotides, the CDR3 is TGTGCCAGCAGACTTTCTAGCGGGGGTACAGATACGCAGTATTTT.

The rearrangement links TRBV5-1 to TRBJ2-1; no clear D. Trimming removed 0 bases from V and 9 bases from J, with 13 bases in between. From germline, CDR1 is SGHRS and CDR2 YFSETQ. This CDR3 contains 14 residues. The CDR3 DNA reads as TGCGCCAGCAGCTTGGGTTCGCCAGAACGTGAGCAGTTCTTC. Its protein is CASSLGSPEREQFF.

This chain connects TRBV5-6 to TRBJ1-4; D unclear. This CDR3 contains 16 residues. CDR1 is SGHDT, CDR2 YYEEEE, per germline. The V end lost 3 bases, the J end lost 1 base, and 13 bases lay between the germline ends. The CDR3 spells CASSYTSLGTNEKLFF. Here the CDR3 DNA reads TGTGCCAGCAGCTATACTTCCCTCGGAACTAATGAAAAACTGTTTTTT. The complete variable domain, with remaining parts taken from reference TRBV5-6 and TRBJ1-4, reads DAGVTQSPTHLIKTRGQQVTLRCSPKSGHDTVSWYQQALGQGPQFIFQYYEEEERQRGNFPDRFSGHQFPNYSSELNVNALLLGDSALYLCASSYTSLGTNEKLFFGSGTQLSVL.

CDR3 bases: TGTGCCATCAGTGAGTCTGCCACGTTAGGCGAGCAGTACTTC. This translates into CAISESATLGEQYF. The J gene is TRBJ2-7, the V gene TRBV10-3; D gene uncertain. The germline V and J ends were trimmed by 0 bases and 6 bases, with 12 bases remaining between them. Germline values: CDR1 ENHRY, CDR2 SYGVKD. This CDR3 contains 14 residues.

This clone appeared once. This chain joins TRBV27 and TRBJ2-5; TRBD1 aligns across 8 bases. V gave up 5 bases and J gave up 5 bases; unmatched junction bases: 7. Germline V lookup: CDR1 MNHEY, CDR2 SMNVEV (reference sequence). CDR3 size: 14 residues. The CDR3 DNA follows: TGTGCCAGCAGTACGACAGGGGTACGGGAGACCCAGTACTTC. Translation: CASSTTGVRETQYF.

The rearrangement links TRBV4-3 to TRBJ1-2, with TRBD1 matching 10 bases. The CDR3 length is 16 residues. V shed 0 bases and J 5 bases; nucleotides not matched to a gene: 6. CDR1 and CDR2 from the germline V gene are LGHNA and YSLEER. The CDR3 reads CASSQDFGTGDYGYTF. CDR3 sequence (DNA): TGCGCCAGCAGCCAAGATTTCGGGACAGGGGATTATGGCTACACCTTC.